The present T cell receptor (beta chain) was sequenced within a study of beta chain features in type 1 diabetes. This clone was observed a few times. Its cognate antigen is unknown. It was via CD45RO/CCR7/CD25/CD127/CD95/CD27 that CD4+ naive, central memory, regulatory and stem cell-like memory cells were sorted. Study results and limitations: Researchers report that Type 1 diabetes patients had moderately but significantly shorter TCRB CDR3s across all four CD4+ subsets.

As every portion of the isolated RNA was reverse transcribed, the sequencing read expressed TCRB transcripts. Using immunoSEQ multiplex PCR, the repertoire was profiled, and TCRdb retains in-frame clones only, with some absent. The table has 280,000 or so clones, 15% seen once; the top ten hold roughly 0.015%. In germline, CDR1 is MDHEN, CDR2 SYDVKM. The CDR3 is made up of 15 amino acids. The V gene end was trimmed by 7 bases and the J gene end by 2 bases; junction bases not matched to a gene: 7. The sequence came from a man aged 18 to 30 with type 1 diabetes. This chain joins TRBV28 and TRBJ2-5; 10 nucleotides align to TRBD1. The sequencing input was naive CD4+ T cells from blood. The CDR3 loop is CASNVGTGDQETQYF. The CDR3 DNA reads TGTGCCAGCAATGTCGGGACAGGGGATCAAGAGACCCAGTACTTC. Combining the CDR3 with reference TRBV28 and TRBJ2-5 gives the whole variable domain DVKVTQSSRYLVKRTGEKVFLECVQDMDHENMFWYRQDPGLGLRLIYFSYDVKMKEKGDIPEGYSVSREKKERFSLILESASTNQTSMYLCASNVGTGDQETQYFGPGTRLLVL.